This T cell receptor (beta chain) was identified during a study of blood T cells in healthy people across ages. A sample-barcoded 5' primer and a J-beta primer mix were used in a second PCR of about 6 to 12 cycles. Each CDR3 protein gets one entry after TCRdb re-called the 5' RACE reads with MiXCR. In the table there are around 1,100,000 distinct CDR3 sequences, approximately 38% of which are singletons. Germline-derived CDR1 and CDR2 are DFQATT and SNEGSKA (reference sequence). The trim removed 5 bases at V and 2 bases at J, leaving 12 bases unmatched. The CDR3 is 15 amino acids. The sequence derives from a man aged 18 to 35 in good health. Sequencing was carried out using blood. The genes are TRBV20-1 and TRBJ2-7, with 7 bases fitting TRBD2. The CDR3: CSAAVGRAGTYEQYF. CDR3 DNA: TGCAGTGCTGCTGTGGGACGAGCGGGAACCTACGAGCAGTACTTC.